The sequence of this T cell receptor (beta chain) was determined in a study of shared clonotypes between healthy human individuals. Study-wide results and caveats: With few donors, the genetic and exposure-history diversity represented was limited.

The CDR3 contains 14 residues. The V and J ends lost 6 bases and 4 bases respectively, with 15 bases between them. The germline CDR1 and CDR2 sequences are MNHEY and SVGAGI. Concerning this clone itself: Its target is unknown.

Here immunoSEQ multiplex PCR was the method, and the copy in TCRdb shows in-frame clones only, minus some. Altogether roughly 640,000 clones are present, 97% being singletons, with the ten largest covering around 0.06%. The V gene is TRBV6-5, the J gene TRBJ1-2; D is unclear. The clonotype originates from a woman in her 30s in good health. Sequencing was carried out using naive CD4+ T cells sorted from blood. Subset denoted: CD45RA+ positively selected. CDR3: CASSLQRSSYGYTF. CDR3 coding DNA: TGTGCCAGCAGCCTACAGAGGTCTTCCTATGGCTACACCTTC.